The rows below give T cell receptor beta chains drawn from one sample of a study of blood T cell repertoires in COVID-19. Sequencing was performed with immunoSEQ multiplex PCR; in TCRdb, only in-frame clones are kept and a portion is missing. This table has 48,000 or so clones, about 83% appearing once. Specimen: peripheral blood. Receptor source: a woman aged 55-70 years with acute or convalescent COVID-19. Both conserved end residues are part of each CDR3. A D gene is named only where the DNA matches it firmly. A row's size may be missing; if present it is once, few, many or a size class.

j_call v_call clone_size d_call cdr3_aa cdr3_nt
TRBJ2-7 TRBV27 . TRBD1 CASSRTGQGFNEQYF TGTGCCAGCAGCCGAACGGGACAGGGGTTTAATGAGCAGTACTTC
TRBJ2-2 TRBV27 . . CASSLRGRINTGELFF TGTGCCAGCAGTTTAAGAGGGAGGATAAACACCGGGGAGCTGTTTTTT
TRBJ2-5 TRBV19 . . CASSPIRGGAKQETQYF TGTGCCAGTAGTCCCATCCGCGGGGGCGCGAAACAAGAGACCCAGTACTTC
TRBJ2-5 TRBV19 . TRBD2 CASSMREGTQYF TGTGCCAGTAGTATGCGGGAGGGGACCCAGTACTTC
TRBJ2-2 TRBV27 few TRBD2 CASRVGLAINTGELFF TGTGCCAGCCGCGTCGGACTAGCTATCAACACCGGGGAGCTGTTTTTT
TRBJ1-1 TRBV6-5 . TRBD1 CASSDRLGTEAFF TGTGCCAGCTCGGACAGGCTGGGCACTGAAGCTTTCTTT
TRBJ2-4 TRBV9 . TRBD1 CARGDRLAKNIQYF TGTGCCAGGGGGGACAGGTTGGCCAAAAACATTCAGTACTTC
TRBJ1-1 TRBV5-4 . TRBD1 CASSAGTGVPEAFF TGTGCCAGCAGCGCCGGGACAGGGGTACCTGAAGCTTTCTTT
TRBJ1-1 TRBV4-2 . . CASSLDLNTEAFF TGTGCCAGCAGCCTTGACTTGAACACTGAAGCTTTCTTT
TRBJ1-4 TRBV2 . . CASSGHSEKLFF TGTGCCAGCAGCGGACACAGTGAAAAACTGTTTTTT
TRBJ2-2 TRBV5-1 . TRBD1 CASRFNAGGAGTGELFF TGCGCCAGCAGGTTCAACGCAGGGGGCGCGGGCACCGGGGAGCTGTTTTTT
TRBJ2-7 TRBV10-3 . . CATSTQGGSDEQYF TGTGCCACTTCGACCCAGGGGGGATCGGACGAGCAGTACTTC
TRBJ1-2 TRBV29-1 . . CSVILPFYGYTF TGCAGCGTTATACTGCCGTTCTATGGCTACACCTTC
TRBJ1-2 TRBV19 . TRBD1 CASSLGQGSYGYTF TGTGCCAGTAGTTTGGGACAGGGCAGCTATGGCTACACCTTC
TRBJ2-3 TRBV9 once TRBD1 CASSADRGLGSTDTQYF TGTGCCAGCAGCGCCGACAGGGGGCTGGGGAGCACAGATACGCAGTATTTT
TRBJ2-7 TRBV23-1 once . CASNKARNF TGCGCCAGCAATAAGGCGCGGAACTTC
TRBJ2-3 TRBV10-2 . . CASSESERTDTQYF TGCGCCAGCAGTGAAAGCGAGAGGACAGATACGCAGTATTTT
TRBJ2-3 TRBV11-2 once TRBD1 CASSLDPGGGTDTQYF TGTGCCAGCAGCTTAGATCCAGGGGGAGGCACAGATACGCAGTATTTT
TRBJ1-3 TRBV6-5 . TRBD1 CASSSTGLGNTIYF TGTGCCAGCAGCTCGACAGGGTTGGGAAACACCATATATTTT
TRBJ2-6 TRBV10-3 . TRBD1 CAIRGTESLSGANVLTF TGTGCCATCAGGGGGACAGAGAGCCTCTCTGGGGCCAACGTCCTGACTTTC
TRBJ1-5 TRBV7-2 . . CASSPIGSNQPQHF TGTGCCAGCAGCCCAATCGGTAGCAATCAGCCCCAGCATTTT
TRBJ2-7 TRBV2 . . CASSPTAYEQYF TGTGCCAGCAGTCCGACAGCGTACGAGCAGTACTTC
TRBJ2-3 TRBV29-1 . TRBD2 CSVGVAGGDTQYF TGCAGCGTTGGGGTAGCGGGAGGAGATACGCAGTATTTT
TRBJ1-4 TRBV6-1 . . CASSETSGDEKLFF TGTGCCAGCAGTGAAACCTCAGGGGATGAAAAACTGTTTTTT
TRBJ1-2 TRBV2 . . CASSSRSTGPYGYTF TGTGCCAGCAGTTCGAGGAGCACAGGGCCCTATGGCTACACCTTC
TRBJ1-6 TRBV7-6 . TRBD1 CASSLRQGQNSPLHF TGTGCCAGCAGCCTTCGACAGGGGCAGAATTCACCCCTCCACTTT
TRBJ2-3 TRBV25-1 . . CASSGAITDTQYF TGTGCCAGCAGTGGGGCGATCACAGATACGCAGTATTTT
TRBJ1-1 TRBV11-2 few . CASSLSGAYTEAFF TGTGCCAGCAGCTTATCAGGGGCATACACTGAAGCTTTCTTT
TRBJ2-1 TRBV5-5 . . CASSSGFPGSYNEQFF TGTGCCAGCAGCTCCGGTTTCCCGGGGTCCTACAATGAGCAGTTCTTC
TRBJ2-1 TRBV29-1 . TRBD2 CSVEGGGANEQFF TGCAGCGTTGAAGGGGGGGGTGCGAATGAGCAGTTCTTC
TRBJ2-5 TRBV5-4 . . CASSSTGKETQYF TGTGCCAGCAGCTCCACAGGGAAAGAGACCCAGTACTTC
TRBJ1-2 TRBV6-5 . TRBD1 CASSRTGPNYGYTF TGTGCCTCCTCCAGGACAGGCCCTAACTATGGCTACACCTTC